These T cell receptor beta chains were read from a single sample in a study of shared clonotypes between healthy human individuals. Generated by immunoSEQ multiplex PCR, the TCRdb table keeps only in-frame clones and is missing some. The profile shows millions of clones, about 93% of them singletons. The sequenced sample consisted of naive CD8+ T cells from PBMCs. The receptors come from a man younger than 35 in good health. Some clones in this sample may be carry-over from other donors' samples. Both conserved end residues are part of each CDR3. The D gene is left open where the match is weak. The size entry is marked missing in some rows and otherwise reads once, few, many or a size class.

clone size | D gene | J gene | V gene | CDR3 DNA | CDR3 protein
- | - | TRBJ1-3 | TRBV7-3 | TGTGCCAGCAGCTCCAGAGGAGACGGAAACACCATATATTTT | CASSSRGDGNTIYF
- | - | TRBJ2-2 | TRBV7-6 | TGTGCCAGCAGCCCATCGGGCCCCTGGGGGTCCGGGGAGCTGTTTTTT | CASSPSGPWGSGELFF
- | TRBD2 | TRBJ2-7 | TRBV10-2 | TGCGCCAGCAGGAACCCGGGGGGAAGGAGGGGTTCCTACGAGCAGTACTTC | CASRNPGGRRGSYEQYF
- | TRBD1 | TRBJ2-5 | TRBV28 | TGTGCCAGCAGGCTACAGGGGGCGAGGGAGACCCAGTACTTC | CASRLQGARETQYF
few | - | TRBJ1-1 | TRBV11-2 | TGTGCCAGCAGCTTATTCGTGAACACTGAAGCTTTCTTT | CASSLFVNTEAFF
- | - | TRBJ1-2 | TRBV15 | TGTGCCACCAGCAGAGATGTTGGGGAGGGCTCCTATGGCTACACCTTC | CATSRDVGEGSYGYTF
- | TRBD1 | TRBJ2-7 | TRBV15 | TGTGCCACCAGCACCCGGGACAGCTACGAGCAGTACTTC | CATSTRDSYEQYF
- | - | TRBJ2-1 | TRBV6-6 | TGTGCCAGCAGTCAGACGTATACCATTCTTTCCAATGAGCAGTTCTTC | CASSQTYTILSNEQFF
- | TRBD2 | TRBJ2-7 | TRBV7-2 | TGTGCCAGCAGCTTAGCGTCTAGCGGGAGTTGGTACGAGCAGTACTTC | CASSLASSGSWYEQYF
- | - | TRBJ2-2 | TRBV4-3 | TGCGCCAGCAGCCGACGTATCGGGGAGCTGTTTTTT | CASSRRIGELFF
- | TRBD2 | TRBJ2-5 | TRBV7-3 | TGTGCCAGCAGCTATCTAGCGGGAGGAGAGACCCAGTACTTC | CASSYLAGGETQYF
- | - | TRBJ2-2 | TRBV9 | TGTGCCAGCAGCTACCTAGGAGGGAACACCGGGGAGCTGTTTTTT | CASSYLGGNTGELFF
- | - | TRBJ1-5 | TRBV19 | TGTGCCAGTAGTGTACCTCGGGACAAGGTCATGGCCCAGCATTTT | CASSVPRDKVMAQHF
- | TRBD2 | TRBJ2-3 | TRBV7-8 | TGTGCCAGCAGCCCTGGGTTAGCGGGAGGGCCGATAGATACGCAGTATTTT | CASSPGLAGGPIDTQYF
- | - | TRBJ2-7 | TRBV6-5 | TGTGCCAGCAGTTACCGGGACGGAGTCGTGGACGAGCAGTACTTC | CASSYRDGVVDEQYF
few | TRBD1 | TRBJ2-7 | TRBV13 | TGTGCCAGCAGCCCGCGGACAGGGCCCCCCTACGAGCAGTACTTC | CASSPRTGPPYEQYF
once | TRBD2 | TRBJ2-7 | TRBV9 | TGTGCCAGCAGTGAGGGAGGGTCCTTTTCCTACGAGCAGTACTTC | CASSEGGSFSYEQYF
- | TRBD2 | TRBJ2-3 | TRBV29-1 | TGCAGCGTCGACACTGGGACTAGCGGTTACACAGATACGCAGTATTTT | CSVDTGTSGYTDTQYF
once | - | TRBJ2-7 | TRBV7-9 | TGTGCCAGCAGCGGTTACCGGGACGAGCAGTACTTC | CASSGYRDEQYF
- | TRBD1 | TRBJ1-1 | TRBV7-9 | TGTGCCAGCAGGTCCCAGGGGGGACTTGAAGCTTTCTTT | CASRSQGGLEAFF
- | - | TRBJ2-7 | TRBV5-1 | TGCGCCAGCAGCGGCCGGACTGAGACCTACGAGCAGTACTTC | CASSGRTETYEQYF
- | - | TRBJ2-7 | TRBV27 | TGTGCCAGTTCCCTGGGGGGCTCGAACGAGCAGTACTTC | CASSLGGSNEQYF
- | - | TRBJ1-2 | TRBV27 | TGTGCCAGCAGTTTATGGGCACCTGGACATGATGGCTACACCTTC | CASSLWAPGHDGYTF
once | - | TRBJ2-7 | TRBV15 | TGTGCCACCAGCAGGGTCCCAGGGGGGTACGAGCAGTACTTC | CATSRVPGGYEQYF
- | - | TRBJ2-3 | TRBV4-2 | TGTGCCAGCAGCCAGATGCCCGTAGACCGCACAGATACGCAGTATTTT | CASSQMPVDRTDTQYF
- | - | TRBJ2-5 | TRBV7-8 | TGTGCCAGCAGCCAAACTCGACAGAACTTCCAAGAGACCCAGTACTTC | CASSQTRQNFQETQYF
- | - | TRBJ2-6 | TRBV30 | TGTGCCTGGAGTGGGAGTTCTGGGGCCAACGTCCTGACTTTC | CAWSGSSGANVLTF
- | - | TRBJ2-2 | TRBV7-9 | TGTGCCAGCAGCTTAGCCGACGGGCCCGGGGAGCTGTTTTTT | CASSLADGPGELFF
- | - | TRBJ1-1 | TRBV28 | TGTGCCAGCAGTCTAGCTTACGGGGGCGGGATGAACACTGAAGCTTTCTTT | CASSLAYGGGMNTEAFF
- | - | TRBJ2-7 | TRBV7-9 | TGTGCCAGCAGCCCTGGGGACACCTCGGGATACGAGCAGTACTTC | CASSPGDTSGYEQYF
- | - | TRBJ2-2 | TRBV4-1 | TGCGCCAGCAGCCAAGACCGGTCCACCGGGGAGCTGTTTTTT | CASSQDRSTGELFF
- | TRBD2 | TRBJ2-1 | TRBV7-2 | TGTGCCAGCAGGGGACTAGCGCCCCATGAGCAGTTCTTC | CASRGLAPHEQFF
- | - | TRBJ2-5 | TRBV7-9 | TGTGCCAGCAGCCTCGGACTCCCCGGTACACAGATCCGAAGAGAGACCCAGTACTTC | CASSLGLPGTQIRRETQYF
- | - | TRBJ1-5 | TRBV2 | TGTGCCAGCAGTGACCCCCCCGAGGGTCAGCCCCAGCATTTT | CASSDPPEGQPQHF
- | TRBD2 | TRBJ2-1 | TRBV6-6 | TGTGCCAGCAGCTCACTAGCGGTTACCTCCTACAATGAGCAGTTCTTC | CASSSLAVTSYNEQFF
- | TRBD1 | TRBJ2-1 | TRBV7-9 | TGTGCCAGCAGCTTCGGGACAGCCAAATACAATGAGCAGTTCTTC | CASSFGTAKYNEQFF
- | - | TRBJ1-1 | TRBV4-1 | TGCGCCAGCAGCCAAGATTCAACAGGGTGGAACACTGAAGCTTTCTTT | CASSQDSTGWNTEAFF
- | TRBD1 | TRBJ1-2 | TRBV28 | TGTGCCAGCAAGGGGACAGGGGATAACTATGGCTACACCTTC | CASKGTGDNYGYTF
- | TRBD2 | TRBJ2-3 | TRBV29-1 | TGCAGCGTTGAAGATTTGAATCTAGCGGGATCCACAGATACGCAGTATTTT | CSVEDLNLAGSTDTQYF
- | TRBD2 | TRBJ2-1 | TRBV27 | TGTGCCAGCAGTTTAAGACTAGCGGGTGAGCAGTTCTTC | CASSLRLAGEQFF
- | - | TRBJ2-2 | TRBV4-2 | TGTGCCAGCAGCCCACGTTCCGGCGGGGAGCTGTTTTTT | CASSPRSGGELFF
- | TRBD2 | TRBJ2-3 | TRBV27 | TGTGCCAGCAGTTTAATTTCCCGGGAGGGGCCAACAGATACGCAGTATTTT | CASSLISREGPTDTQYF
- | TRBD2 | TRBJ2-5 | TRBV28 | TGTGCCAGCAGTGGGAGACTAGCCAGGGTAATCAGGCAAGAGACCCAGTACTTC | CASSGRLARVIRQETQYF
- | - | TRBJ2-6 | TRBV5-1 | TGCGCCAGCAGCTTGACTCGACATGGCGTGCTGGTCGGGGCCAACGTCCTGACTTTC | CASSLTRHGVLVGANVLTF
- | - | TRBJ2-7 | TRBV2 | TGTGCCAGCGATCCTTTAACGGGAGAGCAGTACTTC | CASDPLTGEQYF
- | - | TRBJ2-2 | TRBV30 | TGTGCCTGGAGTGTAGATTGGACGACCGGGGAGCTGTTTTTT | CAWSVDWTTGELFF
- | - | TRBJ2-7 | TRBV10-1 | TGCGCCAGCATAATTGGGTACGAGCAGTACTTC | CASIIGYEQYF
- | TRBD1 | TRBJ2-7 | TRBV27 | TGTGCCAGCAGCTCCGGGACAGGGCTCTACGAGCAGTACTTC | CASSSGTGLYEQYF
- | TRBD1 | TRBJ2-4 | TRBV11-1 | TGTGCCAGCAGCTTAGAGCTAACCCAGGGGGACATTCAGTACTTC | CASSLELTQGDIQYF
- | - | TRBJ2-2 | TRBV6-5 | TGTGCCAGCAGTTACTCGAGGGCCTTGGCCGGGGAGCTGTTTTTT | CASSYSRALAGELFF
- | TRBD1 | TRBJ1-2 | TRBV27 | TGTGCCAGCCGGGACAGGGGTTGGTATGGCTACACCTTC | CASRDRGWYGYTF
- | - | TRBJ2-7 | TRBV5-1 | TGCGCCAGCAGCTTGTACCTACAGGGCCAAGGGCCCTACGAGCAGTACTTC | CASSLYLQGQGPYEQYF
once | TRBD2 | TRBJ2-1 | TRBV4-3 | TGCGCCAGCAGCCAAGATCCGCCTCCAATGGCTAGCGGGAGAAATGAGCAGTTCTTC | CASSQDPPPMASGRNEQFF
- | TRBD2 | TRBJ2-5 | TRBV13 | TGTGCCAGCAGCCCCGCCCACGTACTAGCGGGAGCCGGAGAGACCCAGTACTTC | CASSPAHVLAGAGETQYF
- | - | TRBJ2-5 | TRBV11-2 | TGTGCCAGCAGCTTAGCACCTTTTGATAGCCCCCCGGAGACCCAGTACTTC | CASSLAPFDSPPETQYF
- | - | TRBJ2-7 | TRBV15 | TGTGCCACCAGCAGCTCGGTTGCGACCGAGCAGTACTTC | CATSSSVATEQYF
few | - | TRBJ1-1 | TRBV11-2 | TGTGCCAGCAGCTTAAGGGTAAAGAACACTGAAGCTTTCTTT | CASSLRVKNTEAFF
- | TRBD2 | TRBJ2-3 | TRBV7-9 | TGTGCCAGCAGCTCGGGGACTAGCGGGGGAACAGATACGCAGTATTTT | CASSSGTSGGTDTQYF
- | TRBD2 | TRBJ2-7 | TRBV7-2 | TGTGCCAGCACGCCCGGGGTAGCGGGGGCCTACGAGCAGTACTTC | CASTPGVAGAYEQYF